This TCR beta chain was identified during a study of cytomegalovirus exposure and HLA in healthy donors. After removal of 0 bases from V and 2 bases from J, the junction contained 1 base not matched to a gene. The CDR3 spans 14 residues. From germline, CDR1 is SGHNT and CDR2 YYREEE (reference sequence). Study outcomes and limitations: Most of the CMV-associated TCR beta chains (in a later analysis) appeared to be HLA-restricted.

Both 60 Vbeta primers and 13 Jbeta primers went into the PCR. In the original processing: As a later analysis found, there were approximately 80 million unique TCR beta chains, of which roughly 11 million were shared. Generated by immunoSEQ multiplex PCR, the TCRdb table keeps only in-frame clones and is missing some. The DNA gave D and trimming, while V, J and clone size come from that table. There are over 100,000 clones in the sample; 70% to 90% occur only once, and approximately 2.4% lies in the top ten. This clone appeared a few times. Its target is not known. The chain employs TRBV5-4 and TRBJ2-5; TRBD1 aligns across 7 bases. The receptor's source is a middle-aged man in good health and CMV-seronegative. Specimen: PBMCs. CDR3: CASSLGRGQETQYF. The CDR3 DNA follows: TGTGCCAGCAGCTTGGGCAGGGGGCAAGAGACCCAGTACTTC.